This T cell receptor beta chain was documented in a study of control samples from healthy donors and cancer patients. TCRdb keeps only in-frame clones here, not all; method: immunoSEQ multiplex PCR. Among about 130,000 clones listed, around 94% were seen once. The CDR3 extends over 15 amino acids. CDR1 and CDR2 from the germline V gene are SNHLY and FYNNEI. J was trimmed by 6 bases and V by 3 bases; bases with no gene match: 6. This chain uses TRBV2 with TRBJ1-5; 9 positions match TRBD1. The sequence derives from a man between 60 and 75 years old with colorectal cancer. Sequencing was done on a sample of PBMCs. Written as DNA, the CDR3 is TGTGCCAGCAGTGATTTGGGGACAGGGACTCAGCCCCAGCATTTT. Translating it yields CASSDLGTGTQPQHF.